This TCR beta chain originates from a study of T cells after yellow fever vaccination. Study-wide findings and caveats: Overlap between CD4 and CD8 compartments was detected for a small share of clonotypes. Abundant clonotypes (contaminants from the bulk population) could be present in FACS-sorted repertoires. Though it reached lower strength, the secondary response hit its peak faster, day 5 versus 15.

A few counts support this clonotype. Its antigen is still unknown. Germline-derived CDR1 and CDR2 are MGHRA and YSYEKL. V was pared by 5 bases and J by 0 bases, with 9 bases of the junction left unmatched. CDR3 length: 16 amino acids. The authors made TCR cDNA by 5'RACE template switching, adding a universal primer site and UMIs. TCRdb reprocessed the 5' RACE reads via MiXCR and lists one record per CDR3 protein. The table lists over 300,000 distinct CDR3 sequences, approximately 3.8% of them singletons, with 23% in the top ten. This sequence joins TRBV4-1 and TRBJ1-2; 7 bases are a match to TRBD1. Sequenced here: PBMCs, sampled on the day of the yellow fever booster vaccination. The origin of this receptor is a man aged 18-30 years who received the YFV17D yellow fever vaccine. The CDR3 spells CASSIRDSLPNYGYTF. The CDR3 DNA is TGCGCCAGCAGCATTCGGGACAGTCTTCCTAACTATGGCTACACCTTC.